The clone carrying this T cell receptor (beta chain) was picked up a small number of times. The authors' processing: Amplification from reference gene primers served as the basis for estimated nucleated cell counts. The method was immunoSEQ multiplex PCR; TCRdb's version includes in-frame clones alone and lacks a portion of them. V and J calls and clone size are given by that table; D and trimming were obtained from the DNA. Altogether some 140,000 clones are present, approximately 84% being singletons, with the ten largest covering 4.5% to 6%. The sample is drawn from a study of blood T cell repertoires in COVID-19. In the study overall: Spain, Italy and the United States supplied samples that represented acute and convalescent COVID-19. Sources were T cells, B-cell-depleted T cells, or PBMCs; the material itself was cDNA or gDNA.

Participants were aged roughly 18 to 100 years from about two dozen US areas. Germline V CDR1 and CDR2: LNHDA, SQIVND (reference sequence). The CDR3 contains 14 residues. Germline trimming cut 6 bases from V and 10 bases from J; bases unmatched to any gene: 7. Material: PBMCs or T cells enriched from blood (not recorded which). This receptor was obtained from a man in his forties with acute COVID-19. The chain uses TRBV19 and TRBJ1-6, with TRBD1 matching 9 bases. Here the CDR3 reads CASSRDRENSPLHF. CDR3 DNA sequence: TGTGCCAGTAGCCGGGACAGGGAAAACTCACCCCTCCACTTT.